The 22 T cell receptor beta chains presented below share a single source sample, sequenced in a study of shared clonotypes between healthy human individuals. Generated by immunoSEQ multiplex PCR, the TCRdb table keeps only in-frame clones and is missing some. Among around 1.6 million clones listed, nearly 99% were seen once. Specimen: naive CD4+ T cells sorted from blood. Subset defined: CD45RA+ positively selected. These receptors all come from a man aged 25-40 years in good health.

The CDR3 bases are TGTGCCAGCAGCTTCTCCTCCGGGACTAGCGGTCGATCCTACGAGCAGTACTTC. Its protein is CASSFSSGTSGRSYEQYF. The chain joins TRBV11-2 to TRBJ2-7; 11 positions match TRBD2. Germline CDR1 and CDR2: SGHAT and FQNNGV. The V gene end was trimmed by 3 bases and the J gene end by 1 base; junction bases not matched to a gene: 11. This CDR3 comprises 18 residues.

The rearrangement uses TRBV25-1 and TRBJ2-1, with TRBD1 matching 7 bases. From germline, CDR1 is MGHDK and CDR2 SYGVNS. V was pared by 3 bases and J by 13 bases, with 9 bases of the junction left unmatched. CDR3 length: 13 amino acids. CDR3 in DNA: TGTGCCAGCAGTGACGGTGGACAGGCCGGACAGTTCTTC. Translation: CASSDGGQAGQFF. The full variable domain, in which reference TRBV25-1 and TRBJ2-1 provide the parts outside the CDR3, is EADIYQTPRYLVIGTGKKITLECSQTMGHDKMYWYQQDPGMELHLIHYSYGVNSTEKGDLSSESTVSRIRTEHFPLTLESARPSHTSQYLCASSDGGQAGQFFGPGTRLTVL.

The chain combines TRBV7-8 with TRBJ1-1; perhaps TRBD1 as D (6 bases). There are 17 residues in the CDR3. Germline V gene lookup returns CDR1 SGHVS and CDR2 FQNEAQ. V shed 2 bases and J shed 6 bases, with 22 bases lying between them. The CDR3 nucleotides are TGTGCCAGCAGCTTAACCCGGGGGCGGTTTTCGGGAGCTGAAGCTTTCTTT. Translating gives CASSLTRGRFSGAEAFF.

The V and J genes are TRBV4-3 and TRBJ2-1; D uncertain. Germline V gene data show CDR1 as LGHNA and CDR2 as YSLEER. This CDR3 is 15 amino acids long. V shed 6 bases and J shed 4 bases, with 16 bases lying between them. In nucleotides, the CDR3 is TGCGCCAGCAGTCAAACCCCCGAAAAGTACAATGAGCAGTTCTTC. As protein: CASSQTPEKYNEQFF.

The chain combines TRBV20-1 with TRBJ2-7; unclear D gene. CDR3 length: 9 amino acids. The ends were cut back, 8 bases at V and 6 bases at J, with 8 bases in the middle. CDR1 is DFQATT, CDR2 SNEGSKA, per germline (reference sequence). The CDR3 DNA sequence: TGCAGTCCTTTGATCGAGCAGTACTTC. The encoded protein is CSPLIEQYF.

V usage is TRBV4-3 and J usage is TRBJ2-6; D possibly corresponds to TRBD1 (5 bases). Trimming took off 1 base at V and 0 bases at J, with 19 bases between the two ends. Per the germline V gene, CDR1 is LGHNA and CDR2 is YSLEER. CDR3 length: 20 amino acids. CDR3 region: CASSQVSALPGPSGANVLTF. The CDR3 bases are TGCGCCAGCAGCCAAGTCTCTGCCCTGCCAGGGCCCTCTGGGGCCAACGTCCTGACTTTC.

The chain links TRBV7-9 to TRBJ1-5; D is unresolved. V was trimmed by 1 base and J by 2 bases, leaving 12 bases between them. Germline CDR1 SEHNR, CDR2 FQNEAQ (reference sequence). This CDR3 has 16 residues. The CDR3 sequence: CASSLGLGGGNQPQHF. CDR3 sequence (DNA): TGTGCCAGCAGCTTAGGGTTAGGAGGTGGCAATCAGCCCCAGCATTTT.

The count of this clone is one. The chain combines TRBV27 with TRBJ1-5; 7 bases match TRBD1. The CDR3 contains 17 residues. CDR1 and CDR2 (germline): MNHEY, SMNVEV (reference sequence). Germline trimming cut 5 bases from V and 3 bases from J; bases unmatched to any gene: 13. In nucleotides, the CDR3 is TGTGCCAGCAGTCCGAAGGCCCCGGGACAGCCCAATCAGCCCCAGCATTTT. It is translated as CASSPKAPGQPNQPQHF.

The genes are TRBV28 and TRBJ1-5; TRBD1 agrees at 8 bases. Germline-derived CDR1 and CDR2 are MDHEN and SYDVKM. J lost 6 bases, V lost 6 bases, and 10 bases had no gene match. This CDR3 has 15 residues. The CDR3 DNA is TGTGCCAGCAGGTTACAGGGGGGGTCCAGTCAGCCCCAGCATTTT. Its translation is CASRLQGGSSQPQHF.

This chain connects TRBV7-6 to TRBJ1-1; D is uncertain. This CDR3 spans 14 amino acids. Trimming removed 1 base from V and 6 bases from J, with 12 bases in between. Germline lookup yields CDR1 SGHVS and CDR2 FNYEAQ. CDR3 coding DNA: TGTGCCAGCAGCTTAGGCACGGGAAGCCCTGAAGCTTTCTTT. Translation: CASSLGTGSPEAFF.

The chain couples TRBV9 to TRBJ2-7, with 10 bases fitting TRBD2. Per the germline V gene, CDR1 is SGDLS and CDR2 is YYNGEE. The CDR3 sequence is 14 residues long. After removal of 4 bases from V and 2 bases from J, the junction contained 3 bases not matched to a gene. Here the CDR3 DNA reads TGTGCCAGCAGCACCGGGACTAGCGCCTACGAGCAGTACTTC. Translated, it gives CASSTGTSAYEQYF. Full variable domain (outside the CDR3, taken from reference TRBV9 and TRBJ2-7): DSGVTQTPKHLITATGQRVTLRCSPRSGDLSVYWYQQSLDQGLQFLIQYYNGEERAKGNILERFSAQQFPDLHSELNLSSLELGDSALYFCASSTGTSAYEQYFGPGTRLTVT.

This clone was seen once. This chain connects TRBV11-2 to TRBJ2-3; 7 bases are shared with TRBD1. V lost 1 base to trimming and J lost 2 bases; unmatched junction nucleotides: 9. Germline CDR1 is SGHAT and CDR2 is FQNNGV. There are 17 residues in the CDR3. CDR3: CASSLARDSVVTDTQYF. The CDR3 nucleotides read TGTGCCAGCAGCTTAGCCCGGGACAGTGTTGTCACAGATACGCAGTATTTT.

On this clone itself: Other nucleotide sequences in the sample specify the same CDR3. The chain employs TRBV18 and TRBJ2-3; the match to TRBD2 covers 11 bases. Trimming at V came to 2 bases and at J to 3 bases, leaving 4 bases not matched to a gene. The germline V gene has CDR1 KGHSH and CDR2 LQKENI. The CDR3 consists of 16 residues. The CDR3 loop reads CASSPGLAGGTDTQYF. The CDR3 DNA follows: TGTGCCAGCTCACCAGGGCTAGCGGGAGGAACAGATACGCAGTATTTT.

DNA for the CDR3: TGTGCCAGCATTCGAGACCCAGGGTCCGAGCAGTACTTC. Translating it yields CASIRDPGSEQYF. The J gene is TRBJ2-7, the V gene TRBV5-5; D might be TRBD1 (5 bases). Trimming took 6 bases from V and 6 from J, leaving 16 bases between them. CDR3 length: 13 residues. Per the germline V gene, CDR1 is SGHKS and CDR2 is YYEKEE (reference sequence).

Details on this clone: This sample also contains other DNA sequences that code for the same CDR3. The V and J genes are TRBV6-5 and TRBJ1-5, with 10 nucleotides matching TRBD1. The CDR3 totals 15 residues. Germline V gene lookup returns CDR1 MNHEY and CDR2 SVGAGI. V lost 0 bases, J lost 5 bases, and 1 base stayed unmatched. The DNA of the CDR3 is TGTGCCAGCAGTTACTCGGGGACAGGGGATCAGCCCCAGCATTTT. It translates to CASSYSGTGDQPQHF.

The CDR3 reads CASSLDRGQLSGYTF. CDR3 bases: TGTGCCAGCAGCTTAGATCGGGGGCAGCTTAGCGGCTACACCTTC. The V call is TRBV11-2, the J call TRBJ1-2; possibly TRBD1 for D (6 bases). CDR3 size: 15 residues. Germline CDR1 is SGHAT and CDR2 is FQNNGV. The V end lost 0 bases, the J end lost 8 bases, and 16 bases lay between the germline ends.

V usage is TRBV18 and J usage is TRBJ2-6; no definite D call. CDR1 KGHSH and CDR2 LQKENI come from the germline V gene. There are 14 residues in the CDR3. Trimming left V 6 bases short and J 2 bases short, with 8 bases between. In DNA form, the CDR3 reads TGTGCCAGCTCGGGAAATCCTGGGGCCAACGTCCTGACTTTC. It specifies CASSGNPGANVLTF.

The CDR3 coding sequence is TGTGCCAGCAGCTTAGAAGGGGCGCACTTGCCTCAGCCCCAGCATTTT. Protein product: CASSLEGAHLPQPQHF. The chain carries TRBV7-6 and TRBJ1-5, with D possibly TRBD1 on 5 matching bases. Germline CDR1 SGHVS, CDR2 FNYEAQ. The V end lost 1 base, the J end lost 6 bases, and 16 bases lay between the germline ends. This CDR3 has 16 residues. The whole variable domain, remainder taken from reference TRBV7-6 and TRBJ1-5, is GAGVSQSPRYKVTKRGQDVALRCDPISGHVSLYWYRQALGQGPEFLTYFNYEAQQDKSGLPNDRFSAERPEGSISTLTIQRTEQRDSAMYRCASSLEGAHLPQPQHFGDGTRLSIL.

The chain carries TRBV18 and TRBJ2-7; D not certain. The length of the CDR3 is 11 residues. Germline values: CDR1 KGHSH, CDR2 LQKENI. Trimming took 5 bases from V and 3 from J, leaving 5 bases between them. This CDR3 reads CASSRNYEQYF. In nucleotides, the CDR3 is TGTGCCAGCTCAAGGAACTACGAGCAGTACTTC.

V usage is TRBV19 and J usage is TRBJ1-5, with D perhaps matching TRBD1 (5 bases). The V end was cut by 3 bases, the J end by 3 bases, with 9 bases between. Germline CDR1 is LNHDA and CDR2 is SQIVND (reference sequence). This CDR3 comprises 14 residues. The CDR3 DNA is TGTGCCAGTAGTATTTTACAGGACAATCAGCCCCAGCATTTT. It is translated as CASSILQDNQPQHF.

The chain uses TRBV29-1 and TRBJ2-1; 7 bases are a match to TRBD2. This CDR3 region has 14 residues. After removal of 4 bases from V and 9 bases from J, the junction contained 12 bases not matched to a gene. CDR1 and CDR2 from the germline V gene are SQVTM and ANQGSEA. The CDR3 here is CSVGRLAEHGEQFF. CDR3 DNA: TGCAGCGTTGGGCGGCTAGCGGAGCATGGTGAGCAGTTCTTC.

The rearrangement uses TRBV2 and TRBJ2-2, with TRBD1 matching over 7 bases. V was clipped by 5 bases and J by 3 bases; unmatched bases: 12. The length of the CDR3 is 17 residues. The germline CDR1 and CDR2 sequences are SNHLY and FYNNEI. Here the CDR3 DNA reads TGTGCCAGCAGTTGGGGACAGTTCGTCGGGCACACCGGGGAGCTGTTTTTT. Protein: CASSWGQFVGHTGELFF.